This paragraph reports one T cell receptor (beta chain). This sample is drawn from a study of OX40 agonist ivuxolimab in advanced cancers. Study background: Patients were treated with ivuxolimab, an agonistic anti-OX40 (CD134) antibody.

Assay used: immunoSEQ multiplex PCR; TCRdb lists only in-frame clones, some missing. In the table there are more than 65,000 clones, about 91% of which are singletons. Sequenced material: CD4+ or CD8+ T cells sorted from blood, taken in a trial of the OX40 agonist ivuxolimab. The sequence came from an adult with an advanced solid tumor such as melanoma, head and neck, liver or kidney cancer.

The CDR3 nucleotides are TGCAGCGCGGGGGGCACCTATGGCTACACCTTC. It codes for CSAGGTYGYTF. The rearrangement uses TRBV20-1 and TRBJ1-2; D possibly corresponds to TRBD1 (6 bases). The length of the CDR3 is 11 residues. Germline V gene sequence: CDR1 DFQATT, CDR2 SNEGSKA (reference sequence).